The next 9 T cell receptor beta chains were all read from a single sample in a study of CD8 T cells in ankylosing spondylitis. In TCRdb, the 5' RACE reads were re-called with MiXCR into one record per CDR3 protein. Of some 39,000 distinct CDR3 sequences listed, roughly 13% were seen once; the top ten hold 25% to 35%. Sequenced sample: synovial fluid, either unsorted or a sorted T cell fraction (not recorded which). These receptors were collected from a male donor with ankylosing spondylitis.

This clonotype has a count of ten or more. The chain has TRBV7-6 and TRBJ2-1; D is unresolved. The length of the CDR3 is 12 residues. The V and J ends lost 3 bases and 8 bases respectively, with 8 bases between them. CDR1 is SGHVS and CDR2 is FNYEAQ in the germline V gene. CDR3 amino acids: CASSLNSDEQFF. The CDR3 nucleotides read TGTGCCAGCAGCTTGAATTCGGATGAGCAGTTCTTC.

This clonotype was seen many times. The chain uses TRBV6-1 and TRBJ2-7; the D gene is possibly TRBD2 (6 bases). V was trimmed by 4 bases and J by 1 base, leaving 14 bases between them. This CDR3 comprises 15 residues. Germline CDR1 is MNHNS and CDR2 is SASEGT. This CDR3 reads CASSVTGTGSYEQYF. In DNA form, the CDR3 reads TGTGCCAGCAGTGTGACCGGGACTGGGTCCTACGAGCAGTACTTC.

This clonotype appeared a few times. The chain uses TRBV20-1 and TRBJ2-3, with D unclear. CDR3 length equals 15 residues. Germline V CDR1 and CDR2: DFQATT, SNEGSKA (reference sequence). V was clipped by 1 base and J by 1 base, with 12 bases between them. CDR3 in amino acids: CSARGVRLGTDTQYF. CDR3 nucleotide sequence: TGCAGTGCTAGAGGCGTCCGGCTCGGCACAGATACGCAGTATTTT.

The sample holds a few counts of this clonotype. The chain employs TRBV4-3 and TRBJ2-6; the D is unclear. CDR1 LGHNA and CDR2 YSLEER come from the germline V gene. Trimming stripped 4 bases from V and 1 base from J, with 8 bases between. The CDR3 spans 15 residues. CDR3 nucleotide sequence: TGCGCCAGCAGCCCCTCACGGTCTGGGGCCAACGTCCTGACTTTC. Its protein is CASSPSRSGANVLTF.

This chain links TRBV14 with TRBJ2-5, with D possibly TRBD2 on 6 matching bases. The CDR3 runs to 13 residues. Trimming stripped 4 bases from V and 5 bases from J, with 11 bases between. Germline CDR1 and CDR2: SGHDN and FVKESK. CDR3 residues: CASSPSRGETQYF. Here the CDR3 DNA reads TGTGCCAGCAGCCCGTCCCGGGGGGAGACCCAGTACTTC.

The genes are TRBV20-1 and TRBJ2-5, with 7 bases identical to TRBD2. This CDR3 comprises 16 residues. The V segment lost 2 bases and the J segment 5 bases; nucleotides outside the gene matches: 14. The germline gives CDR1 DFQATT, CDR2 SNEGSKA (reference sequence). This chain's CDR3 is CSARNTFRLAEETQYF. CDR3 sequence (DNA): TGCAGTGCTAGAAACACCTTTAGACTAGCTGAGGAGACCCAGTACTTC.

The J gene is TRBJ2-1, the V gene TRBV6-2 or TRBV6-3, with D uncertain. Germline CDR1 MNHEY, CDR2 SVGEGT. The CDR3 totals 11 residues. The germline V and J ends were trimmed by 4 bases and 10 bases, with 8 bases remaining between them. CDR3 in DNA: TGTGCCAGCAGTTTTATCAACGAGCAGTTCTTC. It specifies CASSFINEQFF.

This clonotype was seen at least ten times. V is TRBV7-9 and J is TRBJ2-1, with D unclear. This CDR3 contains 15 residues. V lost 5 bases to trimming and J lost 7 bases, with 18 bases between them. Germline loops: CDR1 SEHNR, CDR2 FQNEAQ (reference sequence). The CDR3 loop reads CASSTPRLPENEQFF. CDR3 DNA: TGTGCCAGCAGCACCCCGCGGCTGCCTGAAAATGAGCAGTTCTTC.

At least ten counts were recorded for this clonotype. This chain joins TRBV4-3 and TRBJ2-7; D perhaps matches TRBD1 (6 bases). The V end was cut by 1 base, the J end by 1 base, with 11 bases between. The germline V gene has CDR1 LGHNA and CDR2 YSLEER. The CDR3 sequence is 15 residues long. CDR3 DNA: TGCGCCAGCAGCCAAGTCTTGGGGACATCCTACGAGCAGTACTTC. This encodes CASSQVLGTSYEQYF.